Each of the 5 T cell receptor beta chains below was sequenced from the same sample in a study of CD8 T cells in ankylosing spondylitis. TCRdb redid the calling of the 5' RACE reads with MiXCR, one entry per CDR3 protein. The sample has roughly 240,000 distinct CDR3 sequences, approximately 8% seen once. The sequenced material came from blood, either unsorted or a sorted T cell fraction (not recorded which). The origin of the receptors is a female donor with ankylosing spondylitis or in good health (not recorded which).

This clonotype was picked up many times. This chain joins TRBV29-1 and TRBJ2-5; 8 nucleotides match TRBD2. J lost 6 bases, V lost 7 bases, and 4 bases had no gene match. CDR1 is SQVTM and CDR2 is ANQGSEA in the germline V gene. This CDR3 region has 11 residues. The CDR3 region is CSGLARQTQYF. The CDR3 DNA follows: TGCAGCGGACTAGCGAGGCAGACCCAGTACTTC.

This clonotype came up many times. The chain uses TRBV5-1 and TRBJ1-4; no clear D gene. The V and J ends lost 0 bases and 8 bases respectively, with 8 bases between them. The V gene's germline CDR1 is SGHRS and CDR2 YFSETQ. The CDR3 has 13 residues. CDR3 sequence reads: CASSLESREKLFF. CDR3 sequence (DNA): TGCGCCAGCAGCTTGGAGTCCAGAGAAAAACTGTTTTTT.

At least ten counts were recorded for this clonotype. The V call is TRBV12-3 or TRBV12-4, the J call TRBJ2-2; TRBD2 matches at 10 bases. The V and J ends lost 4 bases and 7 bases, in that order; junction bases with no gene match: 9. The CDR3 runs 16 residues. CDR3 DNA: TGTGCCAGCAGTTATCCTACTAGCGGGAAGGGCGGGGAGCTGTTTTTT. The encoded protein is CASSYPTSGKGGELFF.

This clonotype was counted many times. The chain combines TRBV27 with TRBJ2-1; D is tentatively TRBD1 or TRBD2 (5 bases each). V lost 10 bases and J 9 bases, leaving 13 bases between the germline ends. CDR1 and CDR2 from the germline V gene are MNHEY and SMNVEV (reference sequence). This CDR3 comprises 11 residues. DNA of the CDR3: TGTGCCACACGGGTGAGGGGTGAGCAGTTCTTC. This encodes CATRVRGEQFF.

J is TRBJ2-7 and V is TRBV6-2 or TRBV6-3; D perhaps matches TRBD1 (6 bases). Trimming pared 10 bases from V and 1 base from J, leaving 14 bases between. This CDR3 region has 13 residues. CDR1 is MNHEY, CDR2 SVGEGT, per germline. The CDR3 reads CATRQVGSYEQYF. The CDR3 DNA is TGTGCCACCCGACAGGTAGGATCCTACGAGCAGTACTTC.